The 3 T cell receptor beta chains listed next were all sequenced from one sample in a study of T cell repertoires in cytomegalovirus infection. TCRdb reprocessed the reads via MiXCR and lists one record per CDR3 protein. The sample comprises some 200,000 distinct CDR3 sequences, 9.5% of which are singletons, and around 4.4% rests with the top ten. Sequencing used PBMCs. The receptors derive from a human donor in good health (CMV status not recorded). Some clones in this sample may be carry-over from other donors' samples.

The chain employs TRBV15 and TRBJ1-2; no definite D call. From germline, CDR1 is LNHNV and CDR2 YYDKDF (reference sequence). Between the trimmed V and J ends, which lost 1 base and 8 bases, there was a span of 17 bases. The CDR3 extends over 15 amino acids. In DNA, the CDR3 is TGTGCCACCAGCAGAGTGGGAGGTGTCGTCGGCGGCTACACCTTC. Amino acid sequence: CATSRVGGVVGGYTF.

The V and J genes are TRBV28 and TRBJ1-1, with TRBD1 as a possible D gene (5 bases). Deletions cut 3 bases from V and 5 bases from J, with 13 bases between. The CDR3 consists of 14 residues. Germline V gives CDR1 MDHEN, CDR2 SYDVKM. The CDR3 bases are TGTGCCAGCAGTTTGTCCACGGGGGGGACTGAAGCTTTCTTT. Residues: CASSLSTGGTEAFF.

This clonotype was seen repeatedly, ten times or more. The chain uses TRBV5-5 and TRBJ1-1; a weak D match, TRBD1 (5 bases). Germline V gene lookup returns CDR1 SGHKS and CDR2 YYEKEE (reference sequence). Trimming removed 2 bases at V and 1 base at J, with 12 bases between. This CDR3 is built from 15 residues. The CDR3 sequence: CASSFLQGPNTEAFF. The CDR3 coding sequence is TGTGCCAGCAGCTTTCTTCAGGGACCGAACACTGAAGCTTTCTTT.